This record looks at one T cell receptor beta chain sequence and its context. In the source study's methods: The assay estimated nucleated cells by amplifying reference gene primers. Clones were sequenced by immunoSEQ multiplex PCR, and TCRdb holds only the in-frame ones, with some missing. The D gene and trimming were derived from the DNA, and the V and J assignments and clone size from that table. Of about 200,000 clones in the sample, around 80% are singletons; the top ten hold around 13%. These data are taken from a study of blood T cell repertoires in COVID-19. Across the whole study: Samples of COVID-19 (acute and convalescent) were obtained from the United States, Italy and Spain. Sources were T cells, B-cell-depleted T cells, or PBMCs; the material itself was cDNA or gDNA.

The CDR3 has 16 amino acids. Trimming cost V 4 bases and J 8 bases, with 21 bases left between them. Germline V lookup: CDR1 MGHRA, CDR2 YSYEKL. The sample consisted of peripheral blood. The chain has TRBV4-1 and TRBJ2-1, with D tentatively TRBD1 (7 bases). The sequence was collected from a human donor in a cohort sampled during active COVID-19. CDR3 in DNA: TGCGCCAGCAGCCCCCTGTGGAGGGGGCAGTTGGATGAGCAGTTCTTC. This gives the protein CASSPLWRGQLDEQFF.